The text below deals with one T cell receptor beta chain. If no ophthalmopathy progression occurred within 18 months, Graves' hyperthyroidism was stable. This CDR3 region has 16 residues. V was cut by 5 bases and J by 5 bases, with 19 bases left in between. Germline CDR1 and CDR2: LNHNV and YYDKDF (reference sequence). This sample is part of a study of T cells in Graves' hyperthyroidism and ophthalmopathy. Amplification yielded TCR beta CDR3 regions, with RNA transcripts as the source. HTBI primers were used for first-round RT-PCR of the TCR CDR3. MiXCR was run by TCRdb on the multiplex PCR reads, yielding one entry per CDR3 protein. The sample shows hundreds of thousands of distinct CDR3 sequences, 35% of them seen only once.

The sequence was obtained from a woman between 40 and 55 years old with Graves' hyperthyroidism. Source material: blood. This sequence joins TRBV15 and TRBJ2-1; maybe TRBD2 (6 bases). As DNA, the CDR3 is TGTGCCACCAGCTCCCTGTCTAGCGTAAACCACAATGAGCAGTTCTTC. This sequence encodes CATSSLSSVNHNEQFF.